The next 5 T cell receptor beta chains were all read from a single sample in a study of T cell repertoires in cytomegalovirus infection. Via MiXCR, TCRdb re-called the reads, giving one row per CDR3 protein. The sample consists of roughly 100,000 distinct CDR3 sequences, about 15% of them appearing once. Sequencing was done on a sample of PBMCs. The receptor set was obtained from a human donor in good health (CMV status not recorded). Some clones in this sample may be carry-over from other donors' samples.

The sample holds many counts of this clonotype. This sequence joins TRBV28 and TRBJ2-7; weak D call: TRBD1 (7 bases). The germline V gene encodes CDR1 MDHEN and CDR2 SYDVKM. With 2 bases removed from V and 2 bases from J, the gap between germline ends came to 19 bases. This CDR3 spans 17 amino acids. CDR3 residues: CASSLPSAGGFPYEQYF. For the CDR3, the DNA is TGTGCCAGCAGTTTACCCTCGGCAGGGGGGTTTCCCTACGAGCAGTACTTC.

The V gene is TRBV11-2, the J gene TRBJ2-2, with D perhaps matching TRBD1 (5 bases). V dropped 1 base and J dropped 7 bases, with 13 bases sitting between them. This CDR3 has 15 residues. CDR1 SGHAT and CDR2 FQNNGV come from the germline V gene. In DNA form, the CDR3 reads TGTGCCAGCAGCTTAGCTGGGGCGTTGGGCGGGGAGCTGTTTTTT. Its translation is CASSLAGALGGELFF.

This clonotype was detected ten times or more. CDR3 sequence: CASSFRDGYTF. CDR3 sequence (DNA): TGTGCCAGCAGCTTTAGGGATGGCTACACCTTC. The chain is built from TRBV11-2 and TRBJ1-2; D not certain. Germline CDR1 reads SGHAT; CDR2 reads FQNNGV. The V end lost 3 bases, the J end lost 6 bases, and 5 bases lay between the germline ends. The CDR3 is 11 amino acids. Supplemented by reference TRBV11-2 and TRBJ1-2, the full variable domain reads EAGVAQSPRYKIIEKRQSVAFWCNPISGHATLYWYQQILGQGPKLLIQFQNNGVVDDSQLPKDRFSAERLKGVDSTLKIQPAKLEDSAVYLCASSFRDGYTFGSGTRLTVV.

Many counts were recorded for this clonotype. The V and J genes are TRBV7-2 and TRBJ1-5; D is perhaps TRBD1 (5 bases). This CDR3 contains 16 residues. CDR1 and CDR2 (germline): SGHTA, FQGNSA. Trimming shortened V by 1 base and J by 5 bases, and 15 bases separated the two germline ends. CDR3 in DNA: TGTGCCAGCAGCTTAGAATCAGGGTTTGGGGATCAGCCCCAGCATTTT. This sequence encodes CASSLESGFGDQPQHF.

The chain recombines TRBV20-1 with TRBJ2-7, with 10 nucleotides matching TRBD1. The V gene's germline CDR1 is DFQATT and CDR2 SNEGSKA (reference sequence). The CDR3 consists of 16 residues. Trimming at V came to 2 bases and at J to 1 base, leaving 8 bases not matched to a gene. CDR3 region: CSARTRDRGLSYEQYF. The CDR3 DNA sequence: TGCAGTGCTAGAACCCGGGACAGGGGTCTTTCCTACGAGCAGTACTTC.